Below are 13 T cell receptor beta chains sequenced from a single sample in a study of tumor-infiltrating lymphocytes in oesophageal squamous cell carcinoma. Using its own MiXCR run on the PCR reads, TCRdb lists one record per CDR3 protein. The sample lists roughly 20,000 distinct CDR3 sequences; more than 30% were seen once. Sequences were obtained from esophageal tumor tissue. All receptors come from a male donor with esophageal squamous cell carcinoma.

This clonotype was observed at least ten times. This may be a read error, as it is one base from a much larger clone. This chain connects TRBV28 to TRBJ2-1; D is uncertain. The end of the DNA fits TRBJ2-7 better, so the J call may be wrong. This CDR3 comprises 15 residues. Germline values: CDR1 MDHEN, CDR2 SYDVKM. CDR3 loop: CASSPWSNSYNEQYF. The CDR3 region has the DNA TGTGCCAGCAGCCCCTGGTCAAACTCCTACAATGAGCAGTACTTC.

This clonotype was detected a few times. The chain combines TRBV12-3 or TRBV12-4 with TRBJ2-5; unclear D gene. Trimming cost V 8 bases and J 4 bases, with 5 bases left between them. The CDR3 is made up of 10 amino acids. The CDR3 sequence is CASSGETQYF. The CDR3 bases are TGTGCCAGCTCGGGAGAGACCCAGTACTTC.

Written as DNA, the CDR3 is TGCAGTGCGGGGAGCCCGAACACCGGGGAGCTGTTTTTT. It encodes CSAGSPNTGELFF. V gene TRBV20-1 combines with J gene TRBJ2-2; D might be TRBD2 (5 bases). Per the germline V gene, CDR1 is DFQATT and CDR2 is SNEGSKA (reference sequence). V was clipped by 6 bases and J by 0 bases, with 8 bases between them. The CDR3 sequence is 13 residues long.

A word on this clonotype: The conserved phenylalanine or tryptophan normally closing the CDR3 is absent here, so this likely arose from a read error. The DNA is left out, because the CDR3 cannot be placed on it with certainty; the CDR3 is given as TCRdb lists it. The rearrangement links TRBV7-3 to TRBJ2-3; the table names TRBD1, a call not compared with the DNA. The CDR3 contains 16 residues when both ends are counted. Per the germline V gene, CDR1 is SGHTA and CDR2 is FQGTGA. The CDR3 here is CASSDTDRVNEQFFGA.

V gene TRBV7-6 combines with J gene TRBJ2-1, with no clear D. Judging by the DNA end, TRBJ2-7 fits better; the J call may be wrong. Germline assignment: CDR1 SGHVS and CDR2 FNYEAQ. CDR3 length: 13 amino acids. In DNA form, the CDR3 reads TGTGCCAGCAGCTTACAGGTTGGCAATGAGCAGTACTTC. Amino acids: CASSLQVGNEQYF.

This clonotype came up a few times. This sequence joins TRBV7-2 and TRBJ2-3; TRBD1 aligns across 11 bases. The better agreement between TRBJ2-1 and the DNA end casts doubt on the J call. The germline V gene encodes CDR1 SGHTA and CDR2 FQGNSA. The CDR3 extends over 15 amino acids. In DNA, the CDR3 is TGTGCCAGCAGACCCGGGACAGGGGGGGGAAATGAGCAGTTCTTC. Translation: CASRPGTGGGNEQFF.

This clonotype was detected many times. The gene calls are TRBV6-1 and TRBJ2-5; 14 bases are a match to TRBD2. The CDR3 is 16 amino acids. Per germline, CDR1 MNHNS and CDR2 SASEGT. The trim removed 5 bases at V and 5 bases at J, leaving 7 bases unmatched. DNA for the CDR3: TGTGCCAGCAGTCGGACGACTAGCGGGAGGGGGGAGACCCAGTACTTC. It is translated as CASSRTTSGRGETQYF.

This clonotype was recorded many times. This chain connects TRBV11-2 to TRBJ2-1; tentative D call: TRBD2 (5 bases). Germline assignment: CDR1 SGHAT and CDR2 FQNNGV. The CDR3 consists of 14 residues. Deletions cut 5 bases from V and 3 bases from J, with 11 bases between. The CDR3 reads CASSPWENYNEQFF. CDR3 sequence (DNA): TGTGCCAGCAGCCCGTGGGAGAACTACAATGAGCAGTTCTTC.

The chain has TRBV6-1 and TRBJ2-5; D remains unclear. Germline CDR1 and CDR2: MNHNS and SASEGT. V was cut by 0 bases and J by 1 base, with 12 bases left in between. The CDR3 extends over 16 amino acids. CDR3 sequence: CASSEAYRKGQETQYF. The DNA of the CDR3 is TGTGCCAGCAGTGAAGCTTACAGAAAGGGCCAAGAGACCCAGTACTTC.

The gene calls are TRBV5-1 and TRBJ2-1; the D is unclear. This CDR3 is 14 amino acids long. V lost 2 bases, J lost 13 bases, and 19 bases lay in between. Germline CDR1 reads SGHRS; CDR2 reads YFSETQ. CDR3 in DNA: TGCGCCAGCAGCTTCCGCCAGCCTGGCGAGACACAGTTCTTC. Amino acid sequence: CASSFRQPGETQFF.

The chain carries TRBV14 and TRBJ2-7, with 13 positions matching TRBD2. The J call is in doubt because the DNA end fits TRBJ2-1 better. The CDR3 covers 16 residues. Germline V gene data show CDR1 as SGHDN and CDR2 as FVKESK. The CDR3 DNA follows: TGTGCCAGCAGCCAAGATACTAGCGGGAGGGCCCCCGAGCAGTTCTTC. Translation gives CASSQDTSGRAPEQFF.

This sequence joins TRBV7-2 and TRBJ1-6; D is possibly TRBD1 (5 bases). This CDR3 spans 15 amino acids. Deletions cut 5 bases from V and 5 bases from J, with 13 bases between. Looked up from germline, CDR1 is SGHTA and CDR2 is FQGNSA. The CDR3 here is CASSPQGTNNSPLHF. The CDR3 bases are TGTGCCAGCAGCCCCCAGGGTACCAATAATTCACCCCTCCACTTT. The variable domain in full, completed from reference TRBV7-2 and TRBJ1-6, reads GAGVSQSPSNKVTEKGKDVELRCDPISGHTALYWYRQSLGQGLEFLIYFQGNSAPDKSGLPSDRFSAERTGGSVSTLTIQRTQQEDSAVYLCASSPQGTNNSPLHFGNGTRLTVT.

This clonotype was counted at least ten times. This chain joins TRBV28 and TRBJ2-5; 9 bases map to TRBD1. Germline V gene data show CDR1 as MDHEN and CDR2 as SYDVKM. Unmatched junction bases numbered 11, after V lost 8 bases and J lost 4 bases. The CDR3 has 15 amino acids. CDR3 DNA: TGTGCCAGCTCGGTAATACAGGGGGCAGGAGAGACCCAGTACTTC. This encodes CASSVIQGAGETQYF.